These 25 T cell receptor beta chains share one sample of origin, sequenced in a study of Graves' ophthalmopathy and Graves' hyperthyroidism. Transcripts of RNA were the source for amplifying TCR beta CDR3 regions. The library came from an HTBI-primed first-round RT-PCR and a second-round multiplex PCR. TCRdb reprocessed the multiplex PCR reads via MiXCR and lists one record per CDR3 protein. Of hundreds of thousands of distinct CDR3 sequences in the sample, roughly a fifth are singletons; the top ten hold more than 35%. The sample was peripheral blood. The receptors shown here come from a woman in her 50s with Graves' ophthalmopathy.

This clonotype has at least ten counts. The V call is TRBV2, the J call TRBJ2-5; 11 bases align to TRBD2. The germline V gene encodes CDR1 SNHLY and CDR2 FYNNEI. Trimming cost V 10 bases and J 5 bases; bases outside gene matches: 6. This CDR3 has 13 residues. The DNA of the CDR3 is TGTGCCACCCAACTAGCGGGAGTGGAGACCCAGTACTTC. It yields the protein CATQLAGVETQYF.

This clonotype was observed a few times. V is TRBV5-1 and J is TRBJ2-1; maybe TRBD1 (5 bases). V lost 4 bases and J 0 bases, leaving 11 bases between the germline ends. The CDR3 loop spans 15 amino acids. Germline V lookup: CDR1 SGHRS, CDR2 YFSETQ. The CDR3, as DNA: TGCGCCAGCAGCGAAACAGGTAACTCCTACAATGAGCAGTTCTTC. It is translated as CASSETGNSYNEQFF.

This clonotype was counted many times. A single base separates this from a much larger clone, so it may be a read error. The chain links TRBV6-1 to TRBJ2-7; possibly TRBD1 or TRBD2 for D (5 bases each). This CDR3 is built from 14 residues. Deletions cut 6 bases from V and 2 bases from J, with 14 bases between. Germline CDR1 is MNHNS and CDR2 is SASEGT. CDR3 loop: CASRRDGLTYEQYF. The CDR3 nucleotides are TGTGCCAGCAGACGGGACGGGCTAACCTACGAGCAGTACTTC.

The J gene is TRBJ2-4, the V gene TRBV15; TRBD2 agrees at 11 bases. Germline CDR1 is LNHNV and CDR2 is YYDKDF (reference sequence). The CDR3 extends over 15 amino acids. The ends lost 6 bases at V and 3 bases at J; junction bases unmatched: 4. The CDR3 DNA reads as TGTGCCACCAGTCCACTAGCGGGAGACAAAAACATTCAGTACTTC. Its translation: CATSPLAGDKNIQYF.

V usage is TRBV7-9 and J usage is TRBJ2-5; D assignment may be TRBD1 or TRBD2 (6 bases each). The V gene's germline CDR1 is SEHNR and CDR2 FQNEAQ (reference sequence). This CDR3 comprises 15 residues. The V end lost 3 bases, the J end lost 5 bases, and 16 bases lay between the germline ends. The DNA of the CDR3 is TGTGCCAGCAGCTTTTGGAGGGGGGAAGGGGAGACCCAGTACTTC. This translates into CASSFWRGEGETQYF.

At least ten counts were recorded for this clonotype. V and J are TRBV13 and TRBJ2-7; 7 bases line up with TRBD1. The V segment lost 5 bases and the J segment 1 base; nucleotides outside the gene matches: 5. The CDR3 is 14 residues long. Germline CDR1 and CDR2: PRHDT and FYEKMQ (reference sequence). CDR3 residues: CASSPDRFSYEQYF. DNA of the CDR3: TGTGCCAGCAGCCCGGACAGGTTTTCCTACGAGCAGTACTTC.

This clonotype was counted many times. The chain combines TRBV29-1 with TRBJ2-7; 9 bases are a match to TRBD2. The trim removed 0 bases at V and 1 base at J, leaving 7 bases unmatched. The CDR3 covers 16 residues. Germline assignment: CDR1 SQVTM and CDR2 ANQGSEA. CDR3 residues: CSVEDRGGLASYEQYF. The CDR3 bases are TGCAGCGTTGAAGATCGCGGGGGACTAGCTTCCTACGAGCAGTACTTC.

This clonotype was counted many times. This rearrangement joins TRBV19 to TRBJ1-3; D is uncertain. Germline-derived CDR1 and CDR2 are LNHDA and SQIVND (reference sequence). The CDR3 sequence is 16 residues long. V shed 4 bases and J shed 0 bases, with 13 bases lying between them. CDR3 amino acids: CASSRTKLSSGNTIYF. CDR3 DNA sequence: TGTGCCAGTAGTAGAACCAAACTAAGCTCTGGAAACACCATATATTTT.

This clonotype was seen ten or more times. V is TRBV28 and J is TRBJ1-1; 8 bases match TRBD1. V shed 7 bases and J 5 bases; nucleotides not matched to a gene: 9. The germline CDR1 and CDR2 sequences are MDHEN and SYDVKM. The CDR3 contains 14 residues. The CDR3 sequence: CASTLIQGGTEAFF. As DNA, the CDR3 is TGTGCCAGCACCCTCATACAGGGGGGTACTGAAGCTTTCTTT.

At least ten counts were recorded for this clonotype. The chain carries TRBV18 and TRBJ2-7, with D perhaps given as TRBD1 or TRBD2 (6 bases each). With 8 bases removed from V and 5 bases from J, the gap between germline ends came to 16 bases. Germline V lookup: CDR1 KGHSH, CDR2 LQKENI. The CDR3 runs to 13 residues. As DNA, the CDR3 is TGTGCCAGCCCCGCCCAAGGGGGGAACGAGCAGTACTTC. It codes for CASPAQGGNEQYF.

This clonotype showed up many times. The chain recombines TRBV2 with TRBJ2-5, with TRBD1 matching 11 bases. CDR1 is SNHLY, CDR2 FYNNEI, per germline. The CDR3 runs 15 residues. The V and J ends lost 0 bases and 4 bases, in that order; junction bases with no gene match: 1. The CDR3 loop is CASSEAGTGGETQYF. CDR3 DNA sequence: TGTGCCAGCAGTGAAGCGGGGACAGGGGGAGAGACCCAGTACTTC.

There are many counts of this clonotype. The chain employs TRBV6-1 and TRBJ1-1, with TRBD1 as a possible D gene (5 bases). Germline CDR1 is MNHNS and CDR2 is SASEGT. This CDR3 comprises 15 residues. V lost 6 bases to trimming and J lost 1 base, with 15 bases between them. CDR3: CASRSPGTANTEAFF. CDR3 in DNA: TGTGCCAGCAGGTCCCCCGGGACCGCGAACACTGAAGCTTTCTTT.

Turning to this clonotype: This clone may be a read error of a much larger clone one base away. J is TRBJ1-5 and V is TRBV27; D is uncertain. V was trimmed by 1 base and J by 4 bases, leaving 14 bases between them. This CDR3 spans 16 amino acids. Germline CDR1 is MNHEY and CDR2 is SMNVEV (reference sequence). CDR3 in DNA: TGTGCCAGCAGTTTATTGGCAGGTCTAATGAATCAGCCCCAGCATTTT. It translates to CASSLLAGLMNQPQHF.

In this sample, this clonotype turned up many times. The chain combines TRBV30 with TRBJ2-7; D is unresolved. Germline CDR1 and CDR2: GTSNPN and SVGIG (reference sequence). The CDR3 consists of 11 residues. V was trimmed by 0 bases and J by 4 bases, leaving 4 bases between them. In nucleotides, the CDR3 is TGTGCCTGGAGTGTGAGGTACGAGCAGTACTTC. This translates into CAWSVRYEQYF.

Many counts were recorded for this clonotype. The V and J genes are TRBV11-3 and TRBJ2-7, with 7 bases matching TRBD2. Germline loops: CDR1 SGHNT, CDR2 YENEEA. The CDR3 extends over 17 amino acids. V shed 3 bases and J 5 bases; nucleotides not matched to a gene: 16. CDR3 in DNA: TGTGCCAGCAGCTTCCTCATGGGAGGGAGATTCTTAGACGAGCAGTACTTC. This encodes CASSFLMGGRFLDEQYF.

This clonotype was recorded once. This rearrangement joins TRBV25-1 to TRBJ1-1; D gene unclear. Germline values: CDR1 MGHDK, CDR2 SYGVNS. The CDR3 totals 11 residues. Trimming left V 6 bases short and J 3 bases short, with 5 bases between. Here the CDR3 DNA reads TGTGCCAGCAGGGCTTACACTGAAGCTTTCTTT. Translation: CASRAYTEAFF.

There are many counts of this clonotype. The chain employs TRBV30 and TRBJ1-1; tentatively, D is TRBD1 (6 bases). The CDR3 is 14 amino acids. Deletions cut 0 bases from V and 6 bases from J, with 14 bases between. Germline assignment: CDR1 GTSNPN and CDR2 SVGIG (reference sequence). The CDR3 nucleotides read TGTGCCTGGAGTGTAGGGGGACAATTCCCTGAAGCTTTCTTT. This encodes CAWSVGGQFPEAFF.

This clonotype was seen repeatedly, ten times or more. J is TRBJ1-1 and V is TRBV12-3 or TRBV12-4, with TRBD1 as a possible D gene (5 bases). The CDR3 spans 12 residues. The germline V and J ends were trimmed by 0 bases and 11 bases, with 10 bases remaining between them. The CDR3 protein is CASSLAVGDAFF. CDR3 bases: TGTGCCAGCAGTTTAGCGGTAGGGGACGCTTTCTTT.

The chain employs TRBV11-2 and TRBJ2-7; D ambiguous. CDR1 is SGHAT, CDR2 FQNNGV, per germline. CDR3 length: 15 residues. Trimming cost V 5 bases and J 5 bases, with 19 bases left between them. CDR3: CASSPSHNPAHEQYF. The CDR3 DNA follows: TGTGCCAGCAGCCCCTCCCACAACCCAGCCCACGAGCAGTACTTC.

The chain recombines TRBV10-3 with TRBJ2-7; 9 nucleotides agree with TRBD1. The CDR3 consists of 13 residues. The J segment lost 6 bases and the V segment lost 6 bases, leaving 6 bases of the junction unmatched. From germline, CDR1 is ENHRY and CDR2 SYGVKD. DNA of the CDR3: TGTGCCATCAGCCCCGGACAGGGGTTCGAGCAGTACTTC. Translation gives CAISPGQGFEQYF.

This clonotype was found many times. The rearrangement joins TRBV6-1 to TRBJ2-7; 9 nucleotides align to TRBD2. V lost 7 bases and J lost 5; bases outside the gene matches: 12. Germline V gene data show CDR1 as MNHNS and CDR2 as SASEGT. The CDR3 is 15 amino acids. CDR3 DNA sequence: TGTGCCAGCAACCAAGACGCGGGAGGGCCCCACGAGCAGTACTTC. Translating it yields CASNQDAGGPHEQYF.

This clonotype appeared many times. The rearrangement links TRBV6-1 to TRBJ1-5; unclear D gene. The V and J ends lost 2 bases and 5 bases respectively, with 13 bases between them. The CDR3 is 15 amino acids. Germline V gives CDR1 MNHNS, CDR2 SASEGT. CDR3 in DNA: TGTGCCAGCAGTGAAATCCCGGGGATCCATCAGCCCCAGCATTTT. It translates to CASSEIPGIHQPQHF.

This clonotype was detected many times. The rearrangement joins TRBV6-5 to TRBJ1-5; D is undetermined. Trimming removed 2 bases from V and 4 bases from J, with 6 bases in between. Per the germline V gene, CDR1 is MNHEY and CDR2 is SVGAGI. The CDR3 sequence is 13 residues long. The CDR3 loop is CASSYGINQPQHF. The CDR3 region has the DNA TGTGCCAGCAGTTACGGCATTAATCAGCCCCAGCATTTT.

The chain uses TRBV12-5 and TRBJ1-1; D uncertain. CDR1 and CDR2 (germline): LGHNT, FRNRAP. V was clipped by 7 bases and J by 2 bases, with 11 bases between them. This CDR3 spans 13 amino acids. The chain's CDR3 is CASVEEPNTEAFF. CDR3 in DNA: TGTGCTAGTGTGGAGGAGCCCAACACTGAAGCTTTCTTT.

The chain employs TRBV27 and TRBJ2-2, with 10 bases lining up with TRBD2. In germline, CDR1 is MNHEY, CDR2 SMNVEV (reference sequence). The ends lost 5 bases at V and 5 bases at J; junction bases unmatched: 14. The CDR3 totals 18 residues. The CDR3 loop reads CASSPLEAGGLRTGELFF. In DNA form, the CDR3 reads TGTGCCAGCAGTCCCCTTGAAGCGGGAGGGCTGAGGACCGGGGAGCTGTTTTTT.